The next 17 T cell receptor beta chains were all read from a single sample in a study of blood T cell repertoires in COVID-19. Assay: immunoSEQ multiplex PCR; the TCRdb copy retains only in-frame clones and omits some. The sample contains 150,000 to 200,000 clones, around 89% of which appear only once. What was sequenced was peripheral blood. These receptors all come from a human donor in a cohort sampled during active COVID-19.

The V and J genes are TRBV5-8 and TRBJ1-4; D is ambiguous. The length of the CDR3 is 12 residues. In germline, CDR1 is SGHTS, CDR2 YDEGEE. V was clipped by 2 bases and J by 7 bases, with 6 bases between them. CDR3 sequence: CASSFTGEKLFF. CDR3 DNA: TGTGCCAGCAGCTTTACTGGTGAAAAACTGTTTTTT.

The V and J genes are TRBV24-1 and TRBJ2-1, with 12 bases fitting TRBD1. Germline V gene lookup returns CDR1 KGHDR and CDR2 SFDVKD. Germline trimming cut 7 bases from V and 5 bases from J; bases unmatched to any gene: 11. The CDR3 has 17 residues. The CDR3 nucleotides read TGTGCCACCAGCCAACCCCCGGGACAGGGGGCGAACAATGAGCAGTTCTTC. Amino acids: CATSQPPGQGANNEQFF.

This clone appeared once. V is TRBV7-9 and J is TRBJ2-3; the D gene is possibly TRBD2 (7 bases). Germline V CDR1 and CDR2: SEHNR, FQNEAQ (reference sequence). This CDR3 region has 16 residues. Trimming took off 7 bases at V and 0 bases at J, with 17 bases between the two ends. CDR3 coding DNA: TGTGCCAGCACCAAAAGGGGGGGATCTAGCACAGATACGCAGTATTTT. Translated: CASTKRGGSSTDTQYF.

V usage is TRBV6-1 and J usage is TRBJ1-3; D gene unclear. Trimming pared 1 base from V and 0 bases from J, leaving 10 bases between. CDR1 and CDR2 from the germline V gene are MNHNS and SASEGT. The CDR3 extends over 16 amino acids. CDR3 coding DNA: TGTGCCAGCAGTGAAGAAGAGCGGCGCTCTGGAAACACCATATATTTT. Its translation: CASSEEERRSGNTIYF.

CDR3 nucleotides: TGTGCCAGCTCACCGCTCGACTCAACAGGGGTTAATGAGCAGTTCTTC. Protein product: CASSPLDSTGVNEQFF. The V and J genes are TRBV18 and TRBJ2-1, with 7 bases fitting TRBD1. CDR3 length: 16 amino acids. Unmatched junction bases numbered 12, after V lost 3 bases and J lost 7 bases. The V gene's germline CDR1 is KGHSH and CDR2 LQKENI.

The chain links TRBV3-1 (or the pseudogene TRBV3-2) to TRBJ2-6; perhaps TRBD1 as D (5 bases). The CDR3 runs to 16 residues. Germline CDR1 and CDR2: LGHDT and YNNKEL (reference sequence). V was shortened by 2 bases and J by 0 bases, with 8 bases between the two germline ends. The CDR3 reads CASSQPRASGANVLTF. CDR3 bases: TGTGCCAGCAGCCAACCCAGGGCCTCTGGGGCCAACGTCCTGACTTTC.

The V and J genes are TRBV10-3 and TRBJ2-5; 8 bases line up with TRBD2. This CDR3 region has 16 residues. Germline CDR1 reads ENHRY; CDR2 reads SYGVKD. The V segment lost 4 bases and the J segment 5 bases; nucleotides outside the gene matches: 12. The CDR3 spells CAISAGSREGGETQYF. The DNA for the CDR3 is TGTGCCATCAGTGCCGGCTCTCGGGAGGGCGGGGAGACCCAGTACTTC.

This clone is a singleton in its sample. J is TRBJ2-3 and V is TRBV9, with no clear D. The CDR3 is made up of 14 amino acids. V was trimmed by 0 bases and J by 5 bases, leaving 10 bases between them. The germline CDR1 and CDR2 sequences are SGDLS and YYNGEE. In nucleotides, the CDR3 is TGTGCCAGCAGCGTAGCACAGCTGGGAGATACGCAGTATTTT. Amino acids: CASSVAQLGDTQYF. Combining the CDR3 with reference TRBV9 and TRBJ2-3 gives the whole variable domain DSGVTQTPKHLITATGQRVTLRCSPRSGDLSVYWYQQSLDQGLQFLIQYYNGEERAKGNILERFSAQQFPDLHSELNLSSLELGDSALYFCASSVAQLGDTQYFGPGTRLTVL.

This chain uses TRBV4-3 with TRBJ2-7, with D hard to call. The V end lost 0 bases, the J end lost 6 bases, and 12 bases lay between the germline ends. In germline, CDR1 is LGHNA, CDR2 YSLEER. CDR3 length equals 14 residues. This CDR3 is CASSQESRMSEQYF. In DNA, the CDR3 is TGCGCCAGCAGCCAAGAGTCCAGGATGAGCGAGCAGTACTTC.

About this clone: Distinct nucleotide sequences in the sample also encode this CDR3. This chain uses TRBV5-1 with TRBJ2-5; TRBD1 is a possible D gene (6 bases). V was shortened by 2 bases and J by 1 base, with 6 bases between the two germline ends. Germline V gives CDR1 SGHRS, CDR2 YFSETQ. The CDR3 loop spans 13 amino acids. The CDR3 nucleotides read TGCGCCAGCAGCTTCAGGGGCCAAGAGACCCAGTACTTC. This gives the protein CASSFRGQETQYF.

This sequence joins TRBV19 and TRBJ2-1; TRBD2 aligns across 9 bases. The CDR3 loop spans 16 amino acids. CDR1 and CDR2 (germline): LNHDA, SQIVND (reference sequence). Trimming took 1 base from V and 4 from J; bases not matched to a gene: 5. CDR3 region: CASSIGRLAGYNEQFF. CDR3 DNA sequence: TGTGCCAGTAGTATAGGGCGTCTAGCGGGATACAATGAGCAGTTCTTC.

The rearrangement links TRBV19 to TRBJ1-5; 8 nucleotides match TRBD1. The CDR3 is made up of 12 amino acids. V was clipped by 6 bases and J by 11 bases; unmatched bases: 6. Germline values: CDR1 LNHDA, CDR2 SQIVND (reference sequence). The CDR3 region has the DNA TGTGCCAGTAGAGGAGTACAGGGGGCCCAGCATTTT. Encoded protein: CASRGVQGAQHF.

The V and J genes are TRBV19 and TRBJ2-7, with 8 bases lining up with TRBD1. Looked up from germline, CDR1 is LNHDA and CDR2 is SQIVND (reference sequence). The CDR3 has 13 residues. The J segment lost 2 bases and the V segment lost 10 bases, leaving 7 bases of the junction unmatched. CDR3 nucleotides: TGTGCCACCTCACCGGGACAGGCCTACGAGCAGTACTTC. It translates to CATSPGQAYEQYF.

The genes are TRBV12-3 or TRBV12-4 and TRBJ2-1, with 7 bases aligning to TRBD1. The CDR3 is 12 amino acids. V lost 5 bases, J lost 7 bases, and 2 bases stayed unmatched. Here the CDR3 DNA reads TGTGCCAGCAGTCCGACAGGGAATGAGCAGTTCTTC. As protein: CASSPTGNEQFF.

The chain couples TRBV5-6 to TRBJ2-3, with 7 bases lining up with TRBD1. CDR1 is SGHDT, CDR2 YYEEEE, per germline. J gave up 1 base and V 5 bases, and 10 bases lay outside the gene matches. The CDR3 has 16 residues. CDR3 protein: CASSSTGTVRTDTQYF. DNA of the CDR3: TGTGCCAGCAGTTCCACCGGGACAGTGCGCACAGATACGCAGTATTTT.

V is TRBV3-1 (or the pseudogene TRBV3-2) and J is TRBJ2-1, with TRBD2 matching 13 bases. The CDR3 totals 16 residues. Trimming cost V 5 bases and J 10 bases; bases outside gene matches: 11. CDR1 and CDR2 from the germline V gene are LGHDT and YNNKEL (reference sequence). CDR3 amino acids: CASSVRTSGGAGEQFF. The DNA for the CDR3 is TGTGCCAGCAGCGTCCGGACTAGCGGGGGAGCGGGGGAGCAGTTCTTC.

This chain connects TRBV7-9 to TRBJ2-7; D is unclear. Germline V gives CDR1 SEHNR, CDR2 FQNEAQ (reference sequence). The CDR3 runs to 12 residues. The V and J ends lost 4 bases and 2 bases respectively, with 6 bases between them. The DNA for the CDR3 is TGTGCCAGCAGCTCGGGTGCCTACGAGCAGTACTTC. Protein product: CASSSGAYEQYF.